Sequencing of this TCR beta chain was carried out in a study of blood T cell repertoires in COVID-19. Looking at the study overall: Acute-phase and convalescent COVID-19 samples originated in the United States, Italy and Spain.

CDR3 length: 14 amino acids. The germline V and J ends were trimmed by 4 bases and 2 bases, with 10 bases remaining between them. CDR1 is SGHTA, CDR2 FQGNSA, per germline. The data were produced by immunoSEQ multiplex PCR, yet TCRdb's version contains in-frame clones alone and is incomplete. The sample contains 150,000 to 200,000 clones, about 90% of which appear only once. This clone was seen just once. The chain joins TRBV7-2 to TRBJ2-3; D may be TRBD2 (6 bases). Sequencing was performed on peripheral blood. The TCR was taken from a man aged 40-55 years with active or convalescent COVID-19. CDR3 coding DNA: TGTGCCAGCAGCTCCCGGGGGTCCACAGATACGCAGTATTTT. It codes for CASSSRGSTDTQYF.